Listed below are T cell receptor beta chains from one sample, sequenced in a study of cytomegalovirus exposure and HLA in healthy donors. TCRdb's table, derived via immunoSEQ multiplex PCR, lists solely in-frame clones and lacks some. The table lists roughly 150,000 clones, 65% to 85% of them singletons. Specimen: PBMCs. These receptor sequences come from a man aged 30 to 45 in good health and CMV-seronegative. The CDR3 runs from the conserved cysteine through the conserved F or W. D genes are given only for firm matches. Expanded clones are given a class, and other clones once, few, many or no size at all.

V	J	D	size	DNA	CDR3
TRBV5-1	TRBJ2-3	TRBD2	.	TGCGCCAGCAGCTTGGAGCTAGCGGGAGATACGCAGTATTTT	CASSLELAGDTQYF
TRBV28	TRBJ1-1	.	.	TGTGCCAGCAGTTTCTCTAGGGGCAGAGCTTTCTTT	CASSFSRGRAFF
TRBV19	TRBJ1-4	.	once	TGTGCCAGTAGTATGCCCAACGAGGAGTATGAAAAACTGTTTTTT	CASSMPNEEYEKLFF
TRBV28	TRBJ1-4	.	.	TGTGCCAGCAGTTTAGTGCCTACAACTAATGAAAAACTGTTTTTT	CASSLVPTTNEKLFF
TRBV6-5	TRBJ2-1	.	.	TGTGCCAGCAGTCTCGACAGGTACAATGAGCAGTTCTTC	CASSLDRYNEQFF
TRBV30	TRBJ2-7	TRBD1	.	TGTGCCTGGACGACAGGGACCCCAGGGGAGCAGTACTTC	CAWTTGTPGEQYF
TRBV5-1	TRBJ1-2	.	.	TGCGCCAGCAATAGGGGTGATAACTATGGCTACACCTTC	CASNRGDNYGYTF
TRBV27	TRBJ1-4	TRBD1	.	TGTGCCAGCAGTTTAAGCAGGGGGTCAGGTGAAAAACTGTTTTTT	CASSLSRGSGEKLFF
TRBV7-8	TRBJ1-1	.	.	TGTGCCAGCAGTCAGGGTGACACTGAAGCTTTCTTT	CASSQGDTEAFF
TRBV7-2	TRBJ2-7	TRBD2	.	TGTGCCAGCACCTTGAGCGGGGGGGCCCAGCAGTACTTC	CASTLSGGAQQYF
TRBV29-1	TRBJ1-2	.	.	TGCAGCGTTGAGTCAACAGGGTTCGGCTATGGCTACACCTTC	CSVESTGFGYGYTF
TRBV6-5	TRBJ2-5	TRBD2	few	TGTGCCAGCCGAGGGACTAGCGGGGGGGGGACCCAGTACTTC	CASRGTSGGGTQYF
TRBV6-5	TRBJ2-5	.	.	TGTGCCAGCAGTTACGGCAGCCAAGAGACCCAGTACTTC	CASSYGSQETQYF
TRBV6-1	TRBJ1-2	TRBD1	.	TGTGCCAGCAGTCACGGGACAGGGGGCTATGGCTACACCTTC	CASSHGTGGYGYTF
TRBV25-1	TRBJ1-4	TRBD1	.	TGTGCCAGCAGTGGCCGGGACAGGGATAATGAAAAACTGTTTTTT	CASSGRDRDNEKLFF
TRBV6-1	TRBJ1-1	TRBD1	.	TGTGCCAGCAGAGGACAGGTGAACACTGAAGCTTTCTTT	CASRGQVNTEAFF
TRBV28	TRBJ1-5	.	few	TGTGCCAGCACCCTCGGAGTCGGGGGTTATAGCAATCAGCCCCAGCATTTT	CASTLGVGGYSNQPQHF
TRBV6-1	TRBJ1-5	TRBD1	once	TGTGCCAGCAGCCACAGGGGCCCCGATCAGCCCCAGCATTTT	CASSHRGPDQPQHF
TRBV29-1	TRBJ2-7	TRBD1	.	TGCAGCGTTGCCGGGACAGGGGGGCAGTACTTC	CSVAGTGGQYF